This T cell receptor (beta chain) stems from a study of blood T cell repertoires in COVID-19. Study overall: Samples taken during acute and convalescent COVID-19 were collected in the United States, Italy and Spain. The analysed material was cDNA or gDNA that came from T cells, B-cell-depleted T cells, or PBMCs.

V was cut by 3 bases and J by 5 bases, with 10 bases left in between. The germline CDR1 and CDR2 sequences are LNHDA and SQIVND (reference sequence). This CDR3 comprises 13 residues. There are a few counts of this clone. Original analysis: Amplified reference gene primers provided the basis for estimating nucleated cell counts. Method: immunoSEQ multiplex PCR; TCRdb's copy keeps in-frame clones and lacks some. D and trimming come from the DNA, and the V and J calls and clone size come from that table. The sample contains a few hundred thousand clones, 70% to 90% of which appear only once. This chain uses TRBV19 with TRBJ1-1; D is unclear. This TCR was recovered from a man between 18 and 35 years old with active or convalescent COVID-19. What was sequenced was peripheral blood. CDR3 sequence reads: CASSIRGFTEAFF. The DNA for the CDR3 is TGTGCCAGTAGTATCCGAGGGTTTACTGAAGCTTTCTTT.